Each of the 28 T cell receptor beta chains below was sequenced from the same sample in a study of graft-versus-host responses after intestinal transplantation. These TCRs are of unknown antigen specificity. Sequenced by immunoSEQ multiplex PCR; TCRdb stores in-frame clones only, minus some. Seen here are approximately 90,000 clones, roughly 90% observed once, and the top ten hold more than 0.35%. The sample consisted of unstimulated CD8+ T cells sorted from spleen or lymph node cells, taken before transplant. All receptors derive from a human donor who was the organ donor for an intestinal transplant.

The rearrangement uses TRBV5-6 and TRBJ1-1, with TRBD1 matching over 11 bases. Germline V gene data show CDR1 as SGHDT and CDR2 as YYEEEE. V shed 4 bases, J shed 0 bases, and the junction held 5 bases outside the gene matches. This CDR3 is 16 amino acids long. The CDR3: CASSTGTGGMNTEAFF. CDR3 nucleotide sequence: TGTGCCAGCAGCACCGGGACAGGGGGGATGAACACTGAAGCTTTCTTT.

The gene calls are TRBV19 and TRBJ2-2; maybe TRBD2 (6 bases). Germline CDR1 reads LNHDA; CDR2 reads SQIVND (reference sequence). The CDR3 is 14 residues long. Between the trimmed V and J ends, which lost 3 bases and 5 bases, there was a span of 10 bases. CDR3 loop: CASSIIGGTGELFF. The CDR3 coding sequence is TGTGCCAGTAGTATCATCGGAGGGACCGGGGAGCTGTTTTTT.

The chain links TRBV7-9 to TRBJ2-7; D may be TRBD1 (5 bases). This CDR3 has 15 residues. Germline CDR1 SEHNR, CDR2 FQNEAQ (reference sequence). Trimming stripped 5 bases from V and 6 bases from J, with 20 bases between. This chain's CDR3 is CASSPGFSTSGEQYF. DNA for the CDR3: TGTGCCAGCAGCCCAGGGTTCTCTACGTCGGGCGAGCAGTACTTC. The full variable domain, completed using reference TRBV7-9 and TRBJ2-7, is DTGVSQNPRHKITKRGQNVTFRCDPISEHNRLYWYRQTLGQGPEFLTYFQNEAQLEKSRLLSDRFSAERPKGSFSTLEIQRTEQGDSAMYLCASSPGFSTSGEQYFGPGTRLTVT.

The V and J genes are TRBV4-1 and TRBJ1-1; tentatively, D is TRBD1 (5 bases). Germline CDR1 and CDR2: MGHRA and YSYEKL. The CDR3 runs 14 residues. The V end was cut by 0 bases, the J end by 1 base, with 6 bases between. CDR3 residues: CASSQEGPNTEAFF. In nucleotides, the CDR3 is TGCGCCAGCAGCCAAGAGGGGCCGAACACTGAAGCTTTCTTT.

The chain employs TRBV2 and TRBJ1-5; D ambiguous. There are 15 residues in the CDR3. V lost 7 bases and J lost 0, with 13 bases in between. Germline CDR1 reads SNHLY; CDR2 reads FYNNEI. The CDR3 coding sequence is TGTGCCAGCAAGGAGGTGTCAGATAGCAATCAGCCCCAGCATTTT. Protein product: CASKEVSDSNQPQHF.

V gene TRBV5-6 combines with J gene TRBJ2-7; 9 bases match TRBD1. Germline loops: CDR1 SGHDT, CDR2 YYEEEE. The CDR3 is 15 amino acids. Unmatched junction bases numbered 8, after V lost 5 bases and J lost 2 bases. The CDR3, as DNA: TGTGCCAGCAGTCGGATGGACAGGGGAACCTACGAGCAGTACTTC. Its protein is CASSRMDRGTYEQYF. Filled out from reference TRBV5-6 and TRBJ2-7, the complete variable domain reads DAGVTQSPTHLIKTRGQQVTLRCSPKSGHDTVSWYQQALGQGPQFIFQYYEEEERQRGNFPDRFSGHQFPNYSSELNVNALLLGDSALYLCASSRMDRGTYEQYFGPGTRLTVT.

This CDR3 reads CASKGTGPNGYTF. CDR3 in DNA: TGTGCCAGCAAGGGGACAGGTCCCAATGGCTACACCTTC. The chain is built from TRBV2 and TRBJ1-2; 8 nucleotides align to TRBD1. The germline gives CDR1 SNHLY, CDR2 FYNNEI. The CDR3 is 13 residues long. V lost 7 bases, J lost 6 bases, and 7 bases stayed unmatched.

The chain has TRBV9 and TRBJ2-1, with TRBD2 matching 7 bases. V was clipped by 0 bases and J by 4 bases; unmatched bases: 4. This CDR3 is 15 amino acids long. Germline CDR1 and CDR2: SGDLS and YYNGEE. The DNA for the CDR3 is TGTGCCAGCAGCGTAGATGGGGGGGGTTACAATGAGCAGTTCTTC. Amino acids: CASSVDGGGYNEQFF.

The rearrangement joins TRBV9 to TRBJ2-1; maybe TRBD2 (6 bases). The germline gives CDR1 SGDLS, CDR2 YYNGEE. The CDR3 has 17 residues. Deletions cut 4 bases from V and 7 bases from J, with 24 bases between. In DNA, the CDR3 is TGTGCCAGCAGCCCCCCAGCGATTGGACTCGGAGGGAATGAGCAGTTCTTC. Translating it yields CASSPPAIGLGGNEQFF.

The V gene is TRBV19, the J gene TRBJ1-5; no reliable D call. The germline CDR1 and CDR2 sequences are LNHDA and SQIVND (reference sequence). This CDR3 has 14 residues. The V gene lost 3 bases and the J gene lost 0 bases, with 6 bases spanning the gap. CDR3 bases: TGTGCCAGTAGTATGGGCAGTAGCAATCAGCCCCAGCATTTT. Translation gives CASSMGSSNQPQHF.

The gene calls are TRBV4-1 and TRBJ2-7, with 13 bases identical to TRBD2. The CDR3 is 15 amino acids. The V segment lost 4 bases and the J segment 4 bases; nucleotides outside the gene matches: 4. CDR1 and CDR2 from the germline V gene are MGHRA and YSYEKL. The CDR3, as DNA: TGCGCCAGCAGCCTTGGGACTAGCGGGGCTTACGAGCAGTACTTC. Amino acids: CASSLGTSGAYEQYF.

This rearrangement joins TRBV27 to TRBJ2-5; D is possibly TRBD1 (6 bases). The CDR3 has 14 amino acids. Trimming took off 1 base at V and 3 bases at J, with 9 bases between the two ends. Germline values: CDR1 MNHEY, CDR2 SMNVEV (reference sequence). For the CDR3, the DNA is TGTGCCAGCAGTTTATTAGGGGGTGAAGAGACCCAGTACTTC. Translation: CASSLLGGEETQYF.

The chain employs TRBV5-1 and TRBJ2-3; 8 bases fit TRBD2. The V and J ends lost 2 bases and 1 base, in that order; junction bases with no gene match: 6. CDR1 SGHRS and CDR2 YFSETQ come from the germline V gene. The CDR3 has 16 amino acids. CDR3 nucleotides: TGCGCCAGCAGCTTTTCTAGCGGGTTTGGCACAGATACGCAGTATTTT. Residues: CASSFSSGFGTDTQYF.

A remark on this clone: Mismatch with germline at one junction end may stem from a read error. V is TRBV5-1 and J is TRBJ1-4; D perhaps matches TRBD1 (6 bases). The CDR3 covers 15 residues. CDR1 and CDR2 (germline): SGHRS, YFSETQ. The CDR3 region has the DNA TGCGCCAGCAGCTCGAGGGGGATCCCTAAAGAAAAACTGTTTTTT. The encoded protein is CASSSRGIPKEKLFF.

V and J are TRBV5-6 and TRBJ2-5, with D possibly matching TRBD1 (5 bases). This CDR3 has 15 amino acids. The germline V and J ends were trimmed by 0 bases and 2 bases, with 11 bases remaining between them. CDR1 and CDR2 from the germline V gene are SGHDT and YYEEEE. CDR3 loop: CASSLVGHQQETQYF. CDR3 bases: TGTGCCAGCAGCTTGGTAGGACACCAGCAAGAGACCCAGTACTTC.

This chain joins TRBV5-4 and TRBJ2-1; D is ambiguous. This CDR3 is built from 14 residues. The ends were cut back, 1 base at V and 8 bases at J, with 13 bases in the middle. Germline values: CDR1 SGHNT, CDR2 YYREEE (reference sequence). CDR3 in DNA: TGTGCCAGCAGCTTGCGAACCGCGGTTCATGAGCAGTTCTTC. Amino acid sequence: CASSLRTAVHEQFF.

The sample holds one count of this clone. V gene TRBV4-1 combines with J gene TRBJ2-7; TRBD2 might be the D (6 bases). Germline V gene lookup returns CDR1 MGHRA and CDR2 YSYEKL. The CDR3 is made up of 16 amino acids. V lost 1 base and J lost 1, with 14 bases in between. The CDR3 spells CASSQVLGGRSYEQYF. The CDR3 DNA is TGCGCCAGCAGCCAAGTCCTCGGGGGTCGATCCTACGAGCAGTACTTC.

The J gene is TRBJ1-2, the V gene TRBV27; D not certain. The germline V gene encodes CDR1 MNHEY and CDR2 SMNVEV (reference sequence). This CDR3 is 13 amino acids long. The V gene lost 2 bases and the J gene lost 7 bases, with 11 bases spanning the gap. The CDR3 DNA reads TGTGCCAGCAGTTTAACCTCCCTCGGTGGCTACACCTTC. Protein: CASSLTSLGGYTF.

This sequence joins TRBV2 and TRBJ1-4; D is perhaps TRBD1 (6 bases). Germline CDR1 and CDR2: SNHLY and FYNNEI. Trimming removed 6 bases from V and 0 bases from J, with 20 bases in between. The CDR3 consists of 18 residues. The CDR3 sequence: CASRDKTGTLATNEKLFF. CDR3 sequence (DNA): TGTGCCAGCAGGGATAAAACAGGGACGCTTGCAACTAATGAAAAACTGTTTTTT.

J is TRBJ2-3 and V is TRBV13, with TRBD2 identical over 13 bases. This CDR3 is built from 17 residues. CDR1 is PRHDT and CDR2 is FYEKMQ in the germline V gene (reference sequence). J lost 5 bases, V lost 4 bases, and 9 bases had no gene match. The CDR3 DNA sequence: TGTGCCAGCAGCTCCTTACTAGCGGGGGGGCGGGGAGATACGCAGTATTTT. Translated: CASSSLLAGGRGDTQYF.

CDR3 coding DNA: TGTGCCAGCATGGGTTTGGGGACAGTTGGTGCTGAAGCTTTCTTT. Translated: CASMGLGTVGAEAFF. The chain combines TRBV2 with TRBJ1-1, with TRBD1 identical over 7 bases. The CDR3 has 15 residues. CDR1 SNHLY and CDR2 FYNNEI come from the germline V gene. V was pared by 7 bases and J by 6 bases, with 14 bases of the junction left unmatched.

The rearrangement links TRBV9 to TRBJ1-2, with D perhaps matching TRBD1 (6 bases). With 6 bases removed from V and 8 bases from J, the gap between germline ends came to 20 bases. Germline values: CDR1 SGDLS, CDR2 YYNGEE. This CDR3 region has 14 residues. The CDR3 loop reads CASTARGGGDGYTF. DNA of the CDR3: TGTGCCAGCACCGCAAGGGGAGGGGGAGACGGCTACACCTTC.

V gene TRBV6-5 combines with J gene TRBJ1-5; tentative D call: TRBD1 (6 bases). V was trimmed by 6 bases and J by 4 bases, leaving 10 bases between them. CDR1 is MNHEY, CDR2 SVGAGI, per germline. The CDR3 spans 13 residues. CDR3 bases: TGTGCCAGCAGCCAACAGGGAAATCAGCCCCAGCATTTT. This codes for CASSQQGNQPQHF.

The chain links TRBV7-8 to TRBJ2-7; D perhaps matches TRBD1 (6 bases). Germline V gives CDR1 SGHVS, CDR2 FQNEAQ. V shed 1 base and J shed 7 bases, with 17 bases lying between them. The CDR3 covers 15 residues. CDR3 in amino acids: CASSLEGGAQGEQYF. The CDR3, as DNA: TGTGCCAGCAGCTTAGAAGGGGGAGCCCAGGGGGAGCAGTACTTC.

The chain couples TRBV27 to TRBJ1-2; 9 nucleotides align to TRBD1. Germline CDR1 reads MNHEY; CDR2 reads SMNVEV (reference sequence). V trimming: 8 bases; J trimming: 7 bases; junction bases outside the gene matches: 2. The CDR3 loop spans 11 amino acids. CDR3 residues: CASGTGLGYTF. In DNA form, the CDR3 reads TGTGCCAGCGGGACAGGGCTTGGCTACACCTTC.

V is TRBV6-6 and J is TRBJ2-4; TRBD2 matches at 12 bases. Germline CDR1 MNHNY, CDR2 SVGAGI (reference sequence). V was pared by 6 bases and J by 6 bases, with 9 bases of the junction left unmatched. The CDR3 consists of 16 residues. CDR3 bases: TGTGCCAGCAGCTGGACTAGCGGGGCGTTATTAAACATTCAGTACTTC. Protein product: CASSWTSGALLNIQYF.

This clone has a single count. The rearrangement joins TRBV9 to TRBJ1-5, with D possibly being TRBD1 (6 bases). V gave up 3 bases and J gave up 4 bases, with 11 bases separating them. CDR1 SGDLS and CDR2 YYNGEE come from the germline V gene. The CDR3 runs 14 residues. In nucleotides, the CDR3 is TGTGCCAGCAGCGGGGCGGGGGCTAATCAGCCCCAGCATTTT. Encoded protein: CASSGAGANQPQHF.

The chain joins TRBV4-2 to TRBJ2-1; 10 bases match TRBD2. Germline V gene sequence: CDR1 LGHNA, CDR2 YNFKEQ. The CDR3 is made up of 15 amino acids. Losses at the gene ends were 4 bases for V and 3 bases for J; bases not matched to a gene: 3. The CDR3 DNA sequence: TGTGCCAGCAGCCTCTTAGCGGGGGGCTACAATGAGCAGTTCTTC. Protein product: CASSLLAGGYNEQFF.